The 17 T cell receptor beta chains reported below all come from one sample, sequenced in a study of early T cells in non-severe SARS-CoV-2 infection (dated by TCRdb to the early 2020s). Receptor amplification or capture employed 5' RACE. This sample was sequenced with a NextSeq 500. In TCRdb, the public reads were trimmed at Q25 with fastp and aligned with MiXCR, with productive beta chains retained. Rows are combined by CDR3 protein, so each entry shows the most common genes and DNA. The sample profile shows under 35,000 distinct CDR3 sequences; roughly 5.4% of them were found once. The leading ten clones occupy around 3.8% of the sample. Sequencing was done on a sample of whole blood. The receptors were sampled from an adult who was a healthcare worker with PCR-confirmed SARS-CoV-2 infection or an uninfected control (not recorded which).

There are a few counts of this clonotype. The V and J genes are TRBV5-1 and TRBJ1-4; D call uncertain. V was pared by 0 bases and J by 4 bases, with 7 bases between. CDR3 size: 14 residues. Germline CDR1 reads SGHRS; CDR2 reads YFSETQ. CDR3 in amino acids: CASSLDGINEKLFF. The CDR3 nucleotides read TGCGCCAGCAGCTTGGACGGAATTAATGAAAAACTGTTTTTT.

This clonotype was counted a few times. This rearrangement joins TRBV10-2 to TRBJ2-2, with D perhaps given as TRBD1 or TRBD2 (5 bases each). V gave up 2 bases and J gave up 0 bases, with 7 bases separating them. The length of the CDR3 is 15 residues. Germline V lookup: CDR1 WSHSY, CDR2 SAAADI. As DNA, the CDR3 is TGCGCCAGCAGTGAGGTGGGACCGAACACCGGGGAGCTGTTTTTT. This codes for CASSEVGPNTGELFF.

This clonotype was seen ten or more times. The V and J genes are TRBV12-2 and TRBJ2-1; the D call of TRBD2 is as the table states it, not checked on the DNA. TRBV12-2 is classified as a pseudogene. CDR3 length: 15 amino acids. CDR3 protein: CASRLSGTRFSEQFF. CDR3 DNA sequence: TGTGCAAGTCGCTTATCCGGGACTAGATTTAGTGAGCAGTTCTTC.

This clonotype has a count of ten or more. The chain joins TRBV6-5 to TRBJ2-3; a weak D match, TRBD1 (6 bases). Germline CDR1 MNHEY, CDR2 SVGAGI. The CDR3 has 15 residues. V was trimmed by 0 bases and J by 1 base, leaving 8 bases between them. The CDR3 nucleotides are TGTGCCAGCAGTTACTCGGCAGGGGGCACAGATACGCAGTATTTT. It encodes CASSYSAGGTDTQYF.

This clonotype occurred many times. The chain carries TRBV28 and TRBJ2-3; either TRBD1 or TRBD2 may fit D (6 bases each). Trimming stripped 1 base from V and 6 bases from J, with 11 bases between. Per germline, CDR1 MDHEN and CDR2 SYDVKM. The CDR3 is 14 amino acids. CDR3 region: CASSLYRRGDTQYF. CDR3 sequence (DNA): TGTGCCAGCAGTTTATACCGGAGGGGGGATACGCAGTATTTT.

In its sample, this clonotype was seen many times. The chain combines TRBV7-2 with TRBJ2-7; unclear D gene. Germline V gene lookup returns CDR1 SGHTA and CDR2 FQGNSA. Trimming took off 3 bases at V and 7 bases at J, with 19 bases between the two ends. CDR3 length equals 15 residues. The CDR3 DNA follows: TGTGCCAGCAGCTTTAATCGGAATTTCGTGAGGGAGCAGTACTTC. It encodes CASSFNRNFVREQYF.

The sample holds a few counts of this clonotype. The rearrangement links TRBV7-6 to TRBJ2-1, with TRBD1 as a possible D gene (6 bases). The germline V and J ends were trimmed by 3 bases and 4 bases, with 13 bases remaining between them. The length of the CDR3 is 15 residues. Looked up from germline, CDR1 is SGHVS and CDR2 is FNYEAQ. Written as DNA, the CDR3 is TGTGCCAGCAGCTTTTCAGGGGTTATATACAATGAGCAGTTCTTC. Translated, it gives CASSFSGVIYNEQFF.

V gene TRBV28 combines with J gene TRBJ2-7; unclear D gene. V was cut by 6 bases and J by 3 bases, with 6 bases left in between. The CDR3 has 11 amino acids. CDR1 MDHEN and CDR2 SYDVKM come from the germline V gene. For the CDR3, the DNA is TGTGCCAGCAGCCGCGTCTACGAGCAGTACTTC. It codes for CASSRVYEQYF.

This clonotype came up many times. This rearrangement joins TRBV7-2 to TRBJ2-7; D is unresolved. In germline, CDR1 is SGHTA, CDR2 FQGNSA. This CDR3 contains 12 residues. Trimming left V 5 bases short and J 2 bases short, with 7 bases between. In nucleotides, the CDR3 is TGTGCCAGCAGCCCCCAGACCTACGAGCAGTACTTC. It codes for CASSPQTYEQYF.

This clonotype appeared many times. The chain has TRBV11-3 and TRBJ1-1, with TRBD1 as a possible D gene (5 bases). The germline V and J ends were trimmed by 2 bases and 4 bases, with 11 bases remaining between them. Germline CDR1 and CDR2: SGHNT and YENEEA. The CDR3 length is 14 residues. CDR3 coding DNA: TGTGCCAGCAGCTTAACGGGGACCTCCACTGAAGCTTTCTTT. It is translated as CASSLTGTSTEAFF.

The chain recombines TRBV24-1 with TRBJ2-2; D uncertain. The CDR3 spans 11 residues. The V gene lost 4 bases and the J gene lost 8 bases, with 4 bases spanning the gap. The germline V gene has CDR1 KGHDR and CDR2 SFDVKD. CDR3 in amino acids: CATSEEGELFF. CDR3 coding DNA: TGTGCCACCAGTGAGGAAGGGGAGCTGTTTTTT.

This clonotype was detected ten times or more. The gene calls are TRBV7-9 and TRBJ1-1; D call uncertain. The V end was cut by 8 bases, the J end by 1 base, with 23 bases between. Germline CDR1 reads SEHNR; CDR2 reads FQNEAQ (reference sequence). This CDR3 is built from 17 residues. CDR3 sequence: CASHAAGYRNPNTEAFF. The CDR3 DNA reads TGTGCCAGCCACGCGGCGGGTTATAGAAACCCGAACACTGAAGCTTTCTTT.

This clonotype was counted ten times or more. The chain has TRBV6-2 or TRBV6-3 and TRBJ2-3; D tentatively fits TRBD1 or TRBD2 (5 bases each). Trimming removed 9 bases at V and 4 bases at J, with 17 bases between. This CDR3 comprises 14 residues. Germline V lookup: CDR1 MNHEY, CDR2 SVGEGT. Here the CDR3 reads CASGRDPAPDTQYF. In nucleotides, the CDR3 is TGTGCCAGTGGACGGGACCCGGCCCCAGATACGCAGTATTTT.

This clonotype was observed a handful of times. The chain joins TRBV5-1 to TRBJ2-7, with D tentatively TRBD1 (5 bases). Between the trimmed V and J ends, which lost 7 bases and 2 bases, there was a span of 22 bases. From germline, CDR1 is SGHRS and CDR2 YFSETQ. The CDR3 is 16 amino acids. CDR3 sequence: CASSPRMGHIPYEQYF. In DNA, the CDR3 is TGCGCCAGCTCGCCTAGGATGGGGCACATTCCCTACGAGCAGTACTTC.

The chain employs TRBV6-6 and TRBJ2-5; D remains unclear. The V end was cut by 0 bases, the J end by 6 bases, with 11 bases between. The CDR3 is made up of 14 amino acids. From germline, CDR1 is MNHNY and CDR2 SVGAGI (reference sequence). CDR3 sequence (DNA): TGTGCCAGCAGTTACTCGGATCGAAGGAAGACCCAGTACTTC. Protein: CASSYSDRRKTQYF.

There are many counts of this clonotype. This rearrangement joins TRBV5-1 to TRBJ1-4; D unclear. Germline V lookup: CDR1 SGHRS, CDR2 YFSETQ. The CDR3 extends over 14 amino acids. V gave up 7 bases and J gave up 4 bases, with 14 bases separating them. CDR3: CASAERGDNEKLFF. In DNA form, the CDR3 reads TGCGCCAGCGCCGAACGGGGTGATAATGAAAAACTGTTTTTT.

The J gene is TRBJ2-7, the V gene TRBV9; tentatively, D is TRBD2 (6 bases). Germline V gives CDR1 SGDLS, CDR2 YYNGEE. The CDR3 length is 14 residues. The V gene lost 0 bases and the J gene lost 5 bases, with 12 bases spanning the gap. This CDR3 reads CASSVAPGAHEQYF. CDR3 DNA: TGTGCCAGCAGCGTAGCTCCGGGAGCCCACGAGCAGTACTTC.